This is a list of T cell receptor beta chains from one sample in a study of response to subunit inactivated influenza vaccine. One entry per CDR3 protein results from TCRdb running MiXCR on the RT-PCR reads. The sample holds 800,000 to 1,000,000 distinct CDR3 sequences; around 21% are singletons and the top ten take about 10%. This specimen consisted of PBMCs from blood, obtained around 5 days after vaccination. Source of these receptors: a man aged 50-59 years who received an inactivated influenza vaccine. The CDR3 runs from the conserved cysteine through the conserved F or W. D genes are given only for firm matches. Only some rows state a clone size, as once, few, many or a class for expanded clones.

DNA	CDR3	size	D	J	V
TGTGCCAGCAGCCCTACTTTGGGGGCCGACACCTGCAATCAGCCCCAGCATTTT	CASSPTLGADTCNQPQHF	-	-	TRBJ1-5	TRBV11-2
TGTGCCACCAGCAGAGACAATCTAGCGGGAAGGAACGAGCAGTACTTC	CATSRDNLAGRNEQYF	-	TRBD2	TRBJ2-7	TRBV15
TGCAGTGCTATTTCGGTTGGGGGAGATACGCAGTATTTT	CSAISVGGDTQYF	few	-	TRBJ2-3	TRBV20-1
TGCAGTGCATTCCTTGGACATTCCTACGAGCAGTACTTC	CSAFLGHSYEQYF	few	-	TRBJ2-7	TRBV20-1
TGTGCCAGCAGCGTAGGTGCAGGGAGCAGCTCCTACGAGCAGTACTTC	CASSVGAGSSSYEQYF	many	-	TRBJ2-7	TRBV9
TGTGCCAGCAGCCAAGTAGCGGGAGTTTACAATGAGCAGTTCTTC	CASSQVAGVYNEQFF	few	TRBD2	TRBJ2-1	TRBV4-2
TGCAGTGCTACCCCGGGACAGGGGTTAGCCGGGGAGCTGTTTTTT	CSATPGQGLAGELFF	-	TRBD1	TRBJ2-2	TRBV20-1
TGTGCCAGCAGTGGGACGCGAATTTCTGGGGCCAACGTCCTGACTTTC	CASSGTRISGANVLTF	-	-	TRBJ2-6	TRBV6-1
TGTGCCAGCAGTTTCCCATTTAGTCCAGCACCTTACGAGCAGTACTTC	CASSFPFSPAPYEQYF	many	-	TRBJ2-7	TRBV12-3/TRBV12-4
TGCGCCAGCAGCTTGGACAGGGGGTTCGAGCAGTACTTC	CASSLDRGFEQYF	-	TRBD1	TRBJ2-7	TRBV5-1
TGCAGCGTTGGTTTGGAGGCGGCTCGGGACGAGCAGTACTTC	CSVGLEAARDEQYF	few	-	TRBJ2-7	TRBV29-1
TGTGCCAGCAGTCCCTTTTGGTATAGCACAGATACGCAGTATTTT	CASSPFWYSTDTQYF	-	-	TRBJ2-3	TRBV27
TGTGCCAGCAGCTTAGAGTGGGGCCGGCAGCCCCAGCATTTT	CASSLEWGRQPQHF	few	-	TRBJ1-5	TRBV7-2
TGTGCCAGCAGTTCAATTAAGGACTCCTACGAGCAGTACTTC	CASSSIKDSYEQYF	few	-	TRBJ2-7	TRBV6-5
TGTGCCAGCAGTCCCGGGACTAGCGGAGAGACCCAGTACTTC	CASSPGTSGETQYF	many	TRBD2	TRBJ2-5	TRBV5-1
TGTGCCAGCAGCGTAGCACAGGGCTCTTCACCCCTCCACTTT	CASSVAQGSSPLHF	few	-	TRBJ1-6	TRBV9
TGCGCCAGCAGCTTGATCGGACAGGGAGAGACCCAGTACTTC	CASSLIGQGETQYF	few	TRBD1	TRBJ2-5	TRBV5-1
TGTGCCAGCAGCTTCGGACAGGTGCAATACGAGCAGTACTTC	CASSFGQVQYEQYF	-	TRBD1	TRBJ2-7	TRBV7-2
TGTGCCAGCAGATTTCGGGACAGGGGCTACGAGCAGTACTTC	CASRFRDRGYEQYF	-	TRBD1	TRBJ2-7	TRBV12-3/TRBV12-4
TGTGCCAGCAGCTTCCCAGGGGACCTACGCACCGAAGCTTTCTTT	CASSFPGDLRTEAFF	-	-	TRBJ1-1	TRBV7-2
TGTGCCAGCAGCCCACAAGAGACCCAGTACTTC	CASSPQETQYF	many	-	TRBJ2-5	TRBV18
TGTGCCACCAGTGACCCCGCGGATCCTACCCCCTTCCTGACTTTC	CATSDPADPTPFLTF	-	-	TRBJ2-6	TRBV24-1
TGCAGTGCCCAAGACAGGGCCAAAGAGACCCAGTACTTC	CSAQDRAKETQYF	-	TRBD1	TRBJ2-5	TRBV20-1
TGTGCCACCAGCGGGACCCACGCGCCAGATACGCAGTATTTT	CATSGTHAPDTQYF	-	-	TRBJ2-3	TRBV24-1
TGTGCCAGCAGTTACTCCTCACGGGACCCCAATTTGAGCTACACCTTC	CASSYSSRDPNLSYTF	few	-	TRBJ1-2	TRBV6-5
TGTGCCACCAGCAGAGTATCGACCGGCACAGATACGCAGTATTTT	CATSRVSTGTDTQYF	-	-	TRBJ2-3	TRBV15
TGCAGTGCAACCAAAACGGGACTAGTAGCAGATACGCAGTATTTT	CSATKTGLVADTQYF	-	TRBD2	TRBJ2-3	TRBV20-1
TGCGCCAGCAGTGAAGCTAGCATGGTTGAAAACATTCAGTACTTC	CASSEASMVENIQYF	-	-	TRBJ2-4	TRBV10-2
TGTGCCAGCAGGAAGACCGCATGGGGACTAGCGGGAAATGAGCAGTTCTTC	CASRKTAWGLAGNEQFF	few	TRBD2	TRBJ2-1	TRBV12-3/TRBV12-4
TGCGCCAGCAGCATGCGGACTGGCAACACCGGGGAGCTGTTTTTT	CASSMRTGNTGELFF	-	-	TRBJ2-2	TRBV5-1
TGTGCCAGCAGCCAACTTGGGAGGGGACTAATAGATACGCAGTATTTT	CASSQLGRGLIDTQYF	-	TRBD2	TRBJ2-3	TRBV14
TGTGCCACCAGTGATACGGGTAGTTACAATGAGCAGTTCTTC	CATSDTGSYNEQFF	-	-	TRBJ2-1	TRBV24-1
TGTGCCAGCAGCTTAAAAGAGGGACTGTCCACAGATACGCAGTATTTT	CASSLKEGLSTDTQYF	-	-	TRBJ2-3	TRBV7-2
TGCGCCAGCAGCTTTAGCGGGAGGGCCGCAGACACGCAGTATTTT	CASSFSGRAADTQYF	-	TRBD2	TRBJ2-3	TRBV5-1
TGTGCCAGCAGCAGAGGGCCCCACCATCGAGCAACTAATGAAAAACTGTTTTTT	CASSRGPHHRATNEKLFF	-	-	TRBJ1-4	TRBV21-1
TGTGCCAGCAGCTTAGGAACAGCGGGGGGCCGAGAAGAGACCCAGTACTTC	CASSLGTAGGREETQYF	-	TRBD2	TRBJ2-5	TRBV11-2
TGCAGCGTTACCGGGACCGGCTGGGCCGAGCAGTACTTC	CSVTGTGWAEQYF	few	-	TRBJ2-7	TRBV29-1
TGCAGCTCTAAAGGGACTGCCTGGGGTACGCAGTATTTT	CSSKGTAWGTQYF	few	-	TRBJ2-3	TRBV29-1
TGCAGTGCTAGTGAGGGACTAGCGGGACGCGAGCAGTACTTC	CSASEGLAGREQYF	-	TRBD2	TRBJ2-7	TRBV20-1
TGTGCCATCAGTGAATCGACAGTAGGGTGGGAGACCCAGTACTTC	CAISESTVGWETQYF	few	-	TRBJ2-5	TRBV10-3
TGCAGTGCTAGAGGACCGGGACAACCGAGCTCCTATAATTCACCCCTCCACTTT	CSARGPGQPSSYNSPLHF	-	-	TRBJ1-6	TRBV20-1
TGTGCCAGCAGCTTCTCGGGGACAGGGAACGTGAACACTGAAGCTTTCTTT	CASSFSGTGNVNTEAFF	-	TRBD1	TRBJ1-1	TRBV5-6
TGTGCCAGCAGTTTGAAGAGTCTAGCGGTCGAGCAGTACTTC	CASSLKSLAVEQYF	few	TRBD2	TRBJ2-7	TRBV12-3/TRBV12-4
TGCAGTGCCAGGCGTAGGGCTAGCACTGAAGCTTTCTTT	CSARRRASTEAFF	-	-	TRBJ1-1	TRBV20-1
TGCGCCAGCAGCCAGGAGAGGGCCAAGGGGGGCAATCAGCCCCAGCATTTT	CASSQERAKGGNQPQHF	once	-	TRBJ1-5	TRBV4-1
TGCAGTGCCGGGACTAGCGGCTCCTACGAGCAGTACTTC	CSAGTSGSYEQYF	few	TRBD2	TRBJ2-7	TRBV20-1
TGTGCCAGCAGCTTGGGTTCAGCCGAACATCATAGTACGCAGTATTTT	CASSLGSAEHHSTQYF	-	-	TRBJ2-3	TRBV5-6
TGCAAACGGAAAGACAGGGAAGAGACCCAGTACTTC	CKRKDREETQYF	few	TRBD1	TRBJ2-5	TRBV20-1
TGTGCCATCAGTTCGACCGGACAGGGGAGCTCCTACGAGCAGTACTTC	CAISSTGQGSSYEQYF	-	TRBD1	TRBJ2-7	TRBV10-3
TGTGCCTGGGGGGGGACTCTCTATGGCTACACCTTC	CAWGGTLYGYTF	few	-	TRBJ1-2	TRBV30
TGTGCCACCAGTGATTCGACTAGCACCCAGTACAATGAGCAGTTCTTC	CATSDSTSTQYNEQFF	few	TRBD2	TRBJ2-1	TRBV24-1
TGTGCCAGCAGTGACAGCTCCTATAATTCACCCCTCCACTTT	CASSDSSYNSPLHF	many	-	TRBJ1-6	TRBV12-3/TRBV12-4
TGTGCCAGCAGTTACGGGTGGTCTGCTGAAGCTTTCTTT	CASSYGWSAEAFF	-	-	TRBJ1-1	TRBV6-5
TGTGCCAGCACTCCGGGACTCTCCTACGAGCAGTACTTC	CASTPGLSYEQYF	-	-	TRBJ2-7	TRBV12-3/TRBV12-4
TGCGCCAGCAGCCAACCGGGCGCGGGCATTGAGGAGCAGTTCTTC	CASSQPGAGIEEQFF	-	-	TRBJ2-1	TRBV4-1
TGTGCCAGCAGTTCGGACAGGGGGACCTACGAGCAGTACTTC	CASSSDRGTYEQYF	many	TRBD1	TRBJ2-7	TRBV6-5
TGTGCCAGCAGCGCCCGGACAGGGGGTGACTATGGCTACACCTTC	CASSARTGGDYGYTF	few	TRBD1	TRBJ1-2	TRBV5-8